This TCR beta chain was recorded in a study of regulatory T cells in long-lasting Graves disease. General observations from the study: The researchers studied only peripheral blood, not thyroid tissue. With a few thousand shared public clonotypes, persistent patients exceeded new patients, who shared about a thousand. Accuracy was perhaps lowered by the small sample size.

The CDR3 runs 14 residues. V trimming: 10 bases; J trimming: 5 bases; junction bases outside the gene matches: 10. Germline V gene lookup returns CDR1 ENHRY and CDR2 SYGVKD. This clonotype showed up many times. Its antigen is undetermined. Sample time point: persistent/refractory GD, antithyroid drugs over 5 years with positive TRAb. The authors made the TCR library using RNA they extracted from PBMCs. Building the TCR beta libraries relied on iRepertoire HTBI primers, and CDR3 regions underwent Arm-PCR. TCRdb re-called the multiplex PCR reads through MiXCR, storing one row per CDR3 protein. The repertoire includes approximately 470,000 distinct CDR3 sequences, under 25% of them detected once, and 7.8% sits in the top ten.

Sequencing was performed on peripheral blood mononuclear cells (PBMCs), taken when the disease was refractory, from a patient treated with antithyroid drugs. The chain combines TRBV10-3 with TRBJ2-7; 11 bases align to TRBD2. This receptor was taken from a female donor with Graves disease. The CDR3, as DNA: TGTGCCACAGGACTAGCGGGTGGTACCCACGAGCAGTACTTC. Its protein is CATGLAGGTHEQYF.